These 17 T cell receptor beta chains were sequenced from one sample in a study of cytomegalovirus exposure and HLA in healthy donors. Vbeta (60) and Jbeta (13) primers were used in the PCR. Sequencing was performed with immunoSEQ multiplex PCR; in TCRdb, only in-frame clones are kept and a portion is missing. Here the sample spans about 160,000 clones, roughly 80% being singletons. The specimen sequenced was PBMCs. These receptors were obtained from a female donor in good health and CMV-seronegative.

This rearrangement joins TRBV6-1 to TRBJ1-2, with TRBD1 matching over 7 bases. This CDR3 has 12 amino acids. The germline CDR1 and CDR2 sequences are MNHNS and SASEGT. V shed 11 bases, J shed 7 bases, and the junction held 10 bases outside the gene matches. In DNA form, the CDR3 reads TGTGCCGGCAAACAGGGGTCGGGTGGCTACACCTTC. Translating gives CAGKQGSGGYTF.

V and J are TRBV7-2 and TRBJ1-4; D might be TRBD1 (5 bases). CDR1 is SGHTA and CDR2 is FQGNSA in the germline V gene. This CDR3 contains 17 residues. Trimming removed 2 bases from V and 1 base from J, with 14 bases in between. The CDR3 nucleotides read TGTGCCAGCAGCTTATGGGGCAGGGCTAAAACTAATGAAAAACTGTTTTTT. This gives the protein CASSLWGRAKTNEKLFF. Based on the CDR3 plus reference TRBV7-2 and TRBJ1-4, the full variable domain is GAGVSQSPSNKVTEKGKDVELRCDPISGHTALYWYRQSLGQGLEFLIYFQGNSAPDKSGLPSDRFSAERTGGSVSTLTIQRTQQEDSAVYLCASSLWGRAKTNEKLFFGSGTQLSVL.

This clone was detected only once. This rearrangement joins TRBV7-9 to TRBJ2-7; TRBD1 matches 8 bases. The V segment lost 5 bases and the J segment 6 bases; nucleotides outside the gene matches: 12. This CDR3 spans 15 amino acids. CDR1 is SEHNR, CDR2 FQNEAQ, per germline (reference sequence). Written as DNA, the CDR3 is TGTGCCAGCAGCCCTCGGCCAAAAACAGGGGGCGAGCAGTACTTC. Translation: CASSPRPKTGGEQYF.

The chain recombines TRBV21-1 with TRBJ2-1; TRBD2, as called in the table, went unchecked against the DNA. TRBV21-1 is a known pseudogene. The CDR3 is 16 residues long. The CDR3 nucleotides are TGTGCCAGCACGGGGGAGGGCCCGAGCTCCTACAATGAGCAGTTCTTC. Its protein is CASTGEGPSSYNEQFF.

DNA of the CDR3: TGCAGGGGACAGGGAGGTATAGAAGCTTTCTTT. It is translated as CRGQGGIEAFF. The chain employs TRBV20-1 and TRBJ1-1, with 9 nucleotides matching TRBD1. Germline CDR1 DFQATT, CDR2 SNEGSKA (reference sequence). CDR3 size: 11 residues.

The rearrangement links TRBV27 to TRBJ2-2; 8 positions agree with TRBD2. Germline V gene sequence: CDR1 MNHEY, CDR2 SMNVEV (reference sequence). V trimming: 3 bases; J trimming: 5 bases; junction bases outside the gene matches: 8. The CDR3 extends over 16 amino acids. This CDR3 reads CASSLSLAGGTGELFF. The CDR3 coding sequence is TGTGCCAGCAGTTTGAGTCTAGCGGGTGGAACCGGGGAGCTGTTTTTT.

The chain uses TRBV11-3 and TRBJ2-3, with D tentatively TRBD1 (5 bases). The V gene's germline CDR1 is SGHNT and CDR2 YENEEA. V lost 3 bases, J lost 1 base, and 8 bases lay in between. This CDR3 spans 14 amino acids. DNA of the CDR3: TGTGCCAGCAGCTTGGGCAGGGGCACAGATACGCAGTATTTT. This translates into CASSLGRGTDTQYF.

This clone was seen more than once but under ten times. The chain links TRBV19 to TRBJ1-5, with 7 bases fitting TRBD1. V dropped 3 bases and J dropped 11; count of bases not matched to a gene: 13. CDR1 LNHDA and CDR2 SQIVND come from the germline V gene (reference sequence). The CDR3 totals 15 residues. CDR3 coding DNA: TGTGCCAGTAGTATTGCCAGGGGGGACGGCAGAGCCCAGCATTTT. As protein: CASSIARGDGRAQHF. The variable domain in full, with the rest retrieved from reference TRBV19 and TRBJ1-5, is DGGITQSPKYLFRKEGQNVTLSCEQNLNHDAMYWYRQDPGQGLRLIYYSQIVNDFQKGDIAEGYSVSREKKESFPLTVTSAQKNPTAFYLCASSIARGDGRAQHFGDGTRLSIL.

This clone was picked up one time. This specimen includes other DNA sequences encoding the same CDR3. V and J are TRBV18 and TRBJ2-7; no firm D call. Trimming cost V 3 bases and J 6 bases, with 12 bases left between them. CDR3 size: 13 residues. Germline values: CDR1 KGHSH, CDR2 LQKENI. The CDR3 loop reads CASSPSDTREQYF. The DNA for the CDR3 is TGTGCCAGCTCACCTAGTGATACCCGCGAGCAGTACTTC. Combining the CDR3 with reference TRBV18 and TRBJ2-7 gives the whole variable domain NAGVMQNPRHLVRRRGQEARLRCSPMKGHSHVYWYRQLPEEGLKFMVYLQKENIIDESGMPKERFSAEFPKEGPSILRIQQVVRGDSAAYFCASSPSDTREQYFGPGTRLTVT.

The CDR3 reads CATSVTGIETQYF. As DNA, the CDR3 is TGTGCCACCAGCGTTACAGGGATAGAGACCCAGTACTTC. This sequence joins TRBV15 and TRBJ2-5, with D perhaps TRBD1 (6 bases). The length of the CDR3 is 13 residues. Germline V gene sequence: CDR1 LNHNV, CDR2 YYDKDF (reference sequence). V dropped 5 bases and J dropped 4 bases, with 11 bases sitting between them.

This clone appeared once. The V gene is TRBV18, the J gene TRBJ1-3; 7 bases are shared with TRBD1. J was trimmed by 2 bases and V by 4 bases; bases with no gene match: 2. The CDR3 is 14 residues long. CDR1 is KGHSH, CDR2 LQKENI, per germline. Here the CDR3 reads CASSLGTAGNTIYF. Here the CDR3 DNA reads TGTGCCAGCTCACTGGGGACAGCTGGAAACACCATATATTTT.

The chain combines TRBV19 with TRBJ1-4; possibly TRBD1 for D (6 bases). The CDR3 loop spans 16 amino acids. Germline V gene sequence: CDR1 LNHDA, CDR2 SQIVND (reference sequence). The V gene lost 3 bases and the J gene lost 0 bases, with 11 bases spanning the gap. The CDR3 sequence is CASSIYRAPTNEKLFF. The CDR3 DNA reads as TGTGCCAGTAGTATCTACAGGGCTCCAACTAATGAAAAACTGTTTTTT.

This clone turned up a few times. This chain joins TRBV7-6 and TRBJ2-2; 10 nucleotides agree with TRBD1. The germline gives CDR1 SGHVS, CDR2 FNYEAQ. There are 16 residues in the CDR3. J gave up 3 bases and V 7 bases, and 8 bases lay outside the gene matches. The CDR3 is CASTPQTGGHTGELFF. The DNA of the CDR3 is TGTGCCAGCACCCCCCAGACAGGGGGCCACACCGGGGAGCTGTTTTTT.

The chain recombines TRBV5-1 with TRBJ1-3, with 8 bases lining up with TRBD1. This CDR3 contains 15 residues. The V segment lost 3 bases and the J segment 4 bases; nucleotides outside the gene matches: 6. In germline, CDR1 is SGHRS, CDR2 YFSETQ. The CDR3: CASSSQTGAGNTIYF. The CDR3 region has the DNA TGCGCCAGCAGCTCCCAGACAGGGGCCGGAAACACCATATATTTT. Based on the CDR3 plus reference TRBV5-1 and TRBJ1-3, the full variable domain is KAGVTQTPRYLIKTRGQQVTLSCSPISGHRSVSWYQQTPGQGLQFLFEYFSETQRNKGNFPGRFSGRQFSNSRSEMNVSTLELGDSALYLCASSSQTGAGNTIYFGEGSWLTVV.

The chain is built from TRBV6-5 and TRBJ2-2; 7 bases fit TRBD2. CDR3 length equals 14 residues. The germline V gene has CDR1 MNHEY and CDR2 SVGAGI. V shed 5 bases, J shed 7 bases, and the junction held 7 bases outside the gene matches. DNA for the CDR3: TGTGCCAGCAGTACGAAACCGGGGGGCGGGGAGCTGTTTTTT. Translating gives CASSTKPGGGELFF.

V and J are TRBV5-5 and TRBJ1-1, with 8 bases matching TRBD1. The germline V gene has CDR1 SGHKS and CDR2 YYEKEE (reference sequence). This CDR3 comprises 13 residues. The J segment lost 4 bases and the V segment lost 7 bases, leaving 6 bases of the junction unmatched. The CDR3 sequence: CASVQGASTEAFF. In DNA form, the CDR3 reads TGTGCCAGCGTTCAGGGGGCGAGCACTGAAGCTTTCTTT.

The V and J genes are TRBV6-1 and TRBJ2-3; 7 nucleotides line up with TRBD2. The V gene's germline CDR1 is MNHNS and CDR2 SASEGT. V lost 4 bases to trimming and J lost 1 base; unmatched junction nucleotides: 2. There are 14 residues in the CDR3. The CDR3 DNA is TGTGCCAGCAGTGTGGCGGGGGGCACAGATACGCAGTATTTT. Protein product: CASSVAGGTDTQYF.